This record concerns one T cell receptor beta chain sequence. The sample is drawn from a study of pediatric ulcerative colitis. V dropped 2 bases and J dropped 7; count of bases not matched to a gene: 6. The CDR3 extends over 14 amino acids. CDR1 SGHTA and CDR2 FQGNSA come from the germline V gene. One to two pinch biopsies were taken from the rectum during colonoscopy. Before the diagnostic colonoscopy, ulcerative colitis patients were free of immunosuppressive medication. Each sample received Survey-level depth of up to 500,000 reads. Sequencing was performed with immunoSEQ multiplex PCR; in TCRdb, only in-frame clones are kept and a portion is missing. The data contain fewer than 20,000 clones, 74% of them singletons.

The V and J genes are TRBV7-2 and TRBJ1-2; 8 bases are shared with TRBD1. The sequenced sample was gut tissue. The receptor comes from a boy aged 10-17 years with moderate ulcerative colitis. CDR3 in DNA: TGTGCCAGCAGCTTACAACAGGGGGGAGGTGGCTACACCTTC. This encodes CASSLQQGGGGYTF.